A single sample is the source of the 2 T cell receptor beta chains below, sequenced in a study of T cell responses to AZD1222 COVID-19 vaccine. TCRdb's copy holds only in-frame clones and misses some; the assay was immunoSEQ multiplex PCR. The repertoire holds fewer than 150,000 clones, roughly 87% seen once, with approximately 9.3% in the top ten. This specimen consisted of peripheral blood, obtained on day 0 of AZD1222 vaccination. These receptors came from an adult in good health.

The rearrangement links TRBV19 to TRBJ2-1; 8 bases fit TRBD2. The CDR3 has 17 residues. Germline V gives CDR1 LNHDA, CDR2 SQIVND (reference sequence). J gave up 0 bases and V 3 bases, and 7 bases lay outside the gene matches. The CDR3 protein is CASSIKGGGSSYNEQFF. The CDR3 DNA is TGTGCCAGTAGTATCAAGGGCGGGGGGAGCTCCTACAATGAGCAGTTCTTC.

This chain joins TRBV3-1 (or the pseudogene TRBV3-2) and TRBJ1-2, with TRBD1 as a possible D gene (5 bases). This CDR3 is 14 amino acids long. Germline loops: CDR1 LGHDT, CDR2 YNNKEL (reference sequence). The V and J ends lost 2 bases and 8 bases respectively, with 15 bases between them. The CDR3 loop is CASSQSALGDGYTF. The CDR3 bases are TGTGCCAGCAGCCAATCGGCGTTAGGGGACGGCTACACCTTC.